This TCR beta chain was captured in a study of cytomegalovirus exposure and HLA in healthy donors. Points from the study as a whole: It was likely that a cluster of highly shared sequence variants was a sequencing artifact. Compared with the roughly 700-donor mean, an Asian-associated ancestry cluster reportedly had fewer N-insertions, according to a later analysis. As was reported, the HLA-A and HLA-B alleles of most subjects were accurately predicted from TCR beta sequences.

Concerning this clone itself: The antigen remains undetermined.

A multiplex PCR was run with 60 Vbeta primers and 13 Jbeta primers. Measured with immunoSEQ multiplex PCR; TCRdb has only the in-frame clones, and not every one. Counted here are tens of thousands of clones, roughly 80% occurring once; the ten biggest clones make up roughly 3.7%. The CDR3 consists of 15 residues. The germline gives CDR1 SGHTA, CDR2 FQGNSA. The V and J ends lost 4 bases and 3 bases respectively, with 15 bases between them. The material sequenced was PBMCs. V gene TRBV7-2 combines with J gene TRBJ2-5; maybe TRBD1 (5 bases). The clonotype originates from a man younger than 45 in good health and CMV-seronegative. The CDR3 bases are TGTGCCAGCAGCTCAATTGGGGCTCTAAAAGAGACCCAGTACTTC. It is translated as CASSSIGALKETQYF.